Sequencing of this T cell receptor beta chain was carried out in a study of regulatory T cells in long-lasting Graves disease. In the study overall: The term persistent Graves' disease signified upward of 5 years on antithyroid drugs with positive TSH receptor antibodies.

Time point indicated: persistent/refractory GD, antithyroid drugs over 5 years with positive TRAb. RNA extracted from PBMCs served as the sequencing template. CDR3 length equals 15 residues. Trimming took 1 base from V and 3 from J, leaving 13 bases between them. CDR1 is SGHRS, CDR2 YFSETQ, per germline. Building the TCR beta libraries relied on iRepertoire HTBI primers, and CDR3 regions underwent Arm-PCR. TCRdb re-called the multiplex PCR reads through MiXCR, storing one row per CDR3 protein. The sample shows 600,000 to 850,000 distinct CDR3 sequences, around 30% of them seen only once. As concerns this clonotype: The antigen is undetermined.

Findings of the study overall: Clonotypes that were public and shared totalled around 2,700 in persistent patients versus roughly 1,000 in new patients.

The genes are TRBV5-1 and TRBJ1-1; D is unclear. The sequence came from a female donor with Graves disease. The sequenced sample was peripheral blood mononuclear cells (PBMCs), obtained when the disease was refractory, from a patient treated with antithyroid drugs. CDR3 DNA sequence: TGCGCCAGCAGCTTGACTCCCCCAGGTTACACTGAAGCTTTCTTT. Protein: CASSLTPPGYTEAFF.